Below, one TCR beta chain is given with its context. Seattle participants joined during active infection and were tracked over time. Original processing methods: Amplification of reference gene primers provided the estimated nucleated cell counts. Profiled with immunoSEQ multiplex PCR; TCRdb holds only in-frame clones, not every one. V, J and clone size reflect that table, while D and trimming were determined from the DNA. The sample contains some 120,000 clones, under 95% of which appear only once. The data stem from a study of blood T cell repertoires in COVID-19. Study summary: Samples representing acute and convalescent COVID-19 were sourced from the United States, Italy and Spain.

This clonotype originated in a man aged 60 to 75 with COVID-19, enrolled during active disease. The sequenced material came from peripheral blood.

Written as DNA, the CDR3 is TGTGCCAGTAGTCCAGCGGAGATCCAAGAGACCCAGTACTTC. Amino acids: CASSPAEIQETQYF. The chain joins TRBV19 to TRBJ2-5; possibly TRBD2 for D (5 bases). There are 14 residues in the CDR3. The germline V gene has CDR1 LNHDA and CDR2 SQIVND (reference sequence). Trimming stripped 5 bases from V and 1 base from J, with 11 bases between.